The 11 T cell receptor beta chains below come from one sample, sequenced in a study of T cell responses to AZD1222 COVID-19 vaccine. Only in-frame clones appear in the TCRdb table, and some are missing; sequencing was by immunoSEQ multiplex PCR. The sample carries some 99,000 clones, roughly nine tenths recorded once. The starting material was peripheral blood, obtained on day 0 of AZD1222 vaccination. These receptors were obtained from an adult in good health.

The J gene is TRBJ2-7, the V gene TRBV27; weak D call: TRBD1 (5 bases). Germline V CDR1 and CDR2: MNHEY, SMNVEV (reference sequence). The CDR3 loop spans 14 amino acids. Trimming shortened V by 6 bases and J by 3 bases, and 15 bases separated the two germline ends. CDR3 residues: CASSPRAPGYEQYF. The DNA for the CDR3 is TGTGCCAGCAGCCCCAGGGCCCCTGGCTACGAGCAGTACTTC.

The rearrangement links TRBV6-5 to TRBJ2-1, with D perhaps matching TRBD2 (5 bases). CDR3 length: 15 amino acids. Germline lookup yields CDR1 MNHEY and CDR2 SVGAGI. The V end lost 0 bases, the J end lost 2 bases, and 8 bases lay between the germline ends. In nucleotides, the CDR3 is TGTGCCAGCAGTTACTCGGGAGAGGCCTACAATGAGCAGTTCTTC. It translates to CASSYSGEAYNEQFF.

The CDR3: CASSEGPGQNYGYTF. CDR3 coding DNA: TGCGCCAGCAGCGAGGGGCCGGGACAGAACTATGGCTACACCTTC. V usage is TRBV5-1 and J usage is TRBJ1-2, with 7 positions matching TRBD1. After removal of 4 bases from V and 2 bases from J, the junction contained 8 bases not matched to a gene. Per germline, CDR1 SGHRS and CDR2 YFSETQ. The CDR3 consists of 15 residues. The whole variable domain, filled in from reference TRBV5-1 and TRBJ1-2, reads KAGVTQTPRYLIKTRGQQVTLSCSPISGHRSVSWYQQTPGQGLQFLFEYFSETQRNKGNFPGRFSGRQFSNSRSEMNVSTLELGDSALYLCASSEGPGQNYGYTFGSGTRLTVV.

J is TRBJ1-4 and V is TRBV5-6; 8 bases align to TRBD1. The germline V gene has CDR1 SGHDT and CDR2 YYEEEE. The CDR3 sequence is 15 residues long. The ends lost 4 bases at V and 7 bases at J; junction bases unmatched: 9. The CDR3 loop is CASSARTGRGEKLFF. The CDR3 DNA reads TGTGCCAGCAGCGCCAGGACAGGGAGGGGTGAAAAACTGTTTTTT.

The gene calls are TRBV7-2 and TRBJ2-5; 10 bases match TRBD2. With 1 base clipped from V and 3 bases from J, the junction kept 5 bases outside the gene matches. This CDR3 region has 16 residues. Germline V gene data show CDR1 as SGHTA and CDR2 as FQGNSA. The CDR3 coding sequence is TGTGCCAGCAGCTTAGAGTGGCTAGCGGGGGAAGAGACCCAGTACTTC. Residues: CASSLEWLAGEETQYF.

This clone was recorded once. This chain uses TRBV7-2 with TRBJ1-1; 8 bases fit TRBD1. V was pared by 8 bases and J by 0 bases, with 5 bases of the junction left unmatched. The CDR3 is 14 amino acids. Germline V gene lookup returns CDR1 SGHTA and CDR2 FQGNSA. CDR3 residues: CASRGQGMNTEAFF. The DNA for the CDR3 is TGTGCCAGCCGCGGACAGGGAATGAACACTGAAGCTTTCTTT.

This clone was observed once. This rearrangement joins TRBV27 to TRBJ1-1; D is uncertain. The germline V gene has CDR1 MNHEY and CDR2 SMNVEV (reference sequence). V dropped 6 bases and J dropped 5 bases, with 7 bases sitting between them. The CDR3 loop spans 11 amino acids. The CDR3 nucleotides are TGTGCCAGCAGGGCGAGGACTGAAGCTTTCTTT. Translating it yields CASRARTEAFF.

J is TRBJ1-1 and V is TRBV7-3, with 7 bases fitting TRBD1. The CDR3 has 14 residues. Germline lookup yields CDR1 SGHTA and CDR2 FQGTGA. With 1 base clipped from V and 7 bases from J, the junction kept 6 bases outside the gene matches. In nucleotides, the CDR3 is TGTGCCAGCAGCTTAAGGGCGGCAGGGGGTGAAGCTTTCTTT. Amino acids: CASSLRAAGGEAFF.

The chain couples TRBV18 to TRBJ2-1; 10 bases fit TRBD1. Germline CDR1 and CDR2: KGHSH and LQKENI. Trimming at V came to 6 bases and at J to 7 bases, leaving 18 bases not matched to a gene. The CDR3 has 18 residues. The chain's CDR3 is CASSIIQGQGRLWNEQFF. The CDR3 DNA follows: TGTGCCAGCTCTATCATACAGGGACAGGGGAGATTGTGGAATGAGCAGTTCTTC.

V is TRBV10-3 and J is TRBJ1-3; 7 positions agree with TRBD1. The CDR3 length is 14 residues. The germline V gene encodes CDR1 ENHRY and CDR2 SYGVKD. With 11 bases clipped from V and 4 bases from J, the junction kept 11 bases outside the gene matches. The CDR3 DNA reads TGTGCCGCACTAGACAGGGAAGCCGGAAACACCATATATTTT. Amino acid sequence: CAALDREAGNTIYF.

The chain carries TRBV4-2 and TRBJ2-5, with 9 bases aligning to TRBD2. In germline, CDR1 is LGHNA, CDR2 YNFKEQ. J was trimmed by 5 bases and V by 3 bases; bases with no gene match: 13. The CDR3 has 17 residues. Here the CDR3 DNA reads TGTGCCAGCAGCCAGACCCCAGGCGGGGGGGCAGGGGAGACCCAGTACTTC. It encodes CASSQTPGGGAGETQYF.